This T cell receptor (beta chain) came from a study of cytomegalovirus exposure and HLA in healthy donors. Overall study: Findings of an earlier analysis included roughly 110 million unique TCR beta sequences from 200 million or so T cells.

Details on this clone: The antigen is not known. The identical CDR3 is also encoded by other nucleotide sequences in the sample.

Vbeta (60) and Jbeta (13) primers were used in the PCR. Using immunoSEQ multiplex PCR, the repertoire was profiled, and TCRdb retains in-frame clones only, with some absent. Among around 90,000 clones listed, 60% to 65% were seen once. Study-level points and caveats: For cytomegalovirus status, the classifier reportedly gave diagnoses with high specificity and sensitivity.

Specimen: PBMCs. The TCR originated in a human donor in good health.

The DNA of the CDR3 is TGTGCCCGGAGGGGCGGGTCTGGGGCCAACGTCCTGACTTTC. Amino acid sequence: CARRGGSGANVLTF. The chain joins TRBV2 to TRBJ2-6; a possible D gene is TRBD2 (6 bases). CDR3 length equals 14 residues. The germline gives CDR1 SNHLY, CDR2 FYNNEI. Trimming removed 11 bases at V and 1 base at J, with 12 bases between.